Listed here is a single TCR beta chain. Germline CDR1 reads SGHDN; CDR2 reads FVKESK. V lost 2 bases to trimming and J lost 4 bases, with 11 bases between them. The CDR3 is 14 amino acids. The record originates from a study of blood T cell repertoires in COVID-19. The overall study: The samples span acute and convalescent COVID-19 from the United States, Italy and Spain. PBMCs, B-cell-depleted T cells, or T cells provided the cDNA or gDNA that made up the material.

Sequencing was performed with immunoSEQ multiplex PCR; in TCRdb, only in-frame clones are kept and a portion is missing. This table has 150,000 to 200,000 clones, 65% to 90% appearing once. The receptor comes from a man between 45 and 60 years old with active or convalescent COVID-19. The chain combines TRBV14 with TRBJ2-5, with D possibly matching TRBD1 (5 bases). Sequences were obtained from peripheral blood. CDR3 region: CASSQRWGSETQYF. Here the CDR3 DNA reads TGTGCCAGCAGCCAAAGGTGGGGCTCAGAGACCCAGTACTTC. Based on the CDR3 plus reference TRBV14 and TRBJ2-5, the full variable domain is EAGVTQFPSHSVIEKGQTVTLRCDPISGHDNLYWYRRVMGKEIKFLLHFVKESKQDESGMPNNRFLAERTGGTYSTLKVQPAELEDSGVYFCASSQRWGSETQYFGPGTRLLVL.